The T cell receptor beta chain described here comes from a study of T cells in Graves' hyperthyroidism and ophthalmopathy. Overall study findings and caveats: Onset of ophthalmopathy came a median approximately 6.5 months after the model predicted it. Most clonotypes that expanded in the thyroid above 0.001 also showed up in blood. A model of 13 V-J features distinguished ophthalmopathy from stable hyperthyroidism.

Trimming pared 8 bases from V and 4 bases from J, leaving 15 bases between. This CDR3 has 14 amino acids. The germline CDR1 and CDR2 sequences are LNHDA and SQIVND (reference sequence). This clonotype was detected once. Antigen: not known. Graves' hyperthyroidism qualified as stable when ophthalmopathy did not progress within 18 months. The TCR beta CDR3 regions underwent amplification using RNA transcripts as the source. An initial round of RT-PCR targeting the TCR CDR3 relied on the HTBI primer set. TCRdb recomputed calls from the multiplex PCR reads with MiXCR, one row per CDR3 protein. The table has approximately 590,000 distinct CDR3 sequences, under 60% seen once.

The genes are TRBV19 and TRBJ1-5; D unclear. The receptor was isolated from a woman between 18 and 30 years old with Graves' hyperthyroidism. Sequencing was done on a sample of peripheral blood or thyroid tissue (not recorded which). This chain's CDR3 is CASLLPGENQPQHF. CDR3 nucleotide sequence: TGTGCCAGTTTACTTCCAGGAGAGAATCAGCCCCAGCATTTT.